The rows below give T cell receptor beta chains drawn from one sample of a study of shared clonotypes between healthy human individuals. Libraries were prepared by immunoSEQ multiplex PCR; TCRdb keeps only in-frame clonotypes and omits some of them. This table has millions of clones, around 95% appearing once. The specimen sequenced was naive CD4+ T cells sorted from blood. All receptors derive from a man in his late teens or twenties in good health. The CDR3 runs from the conserved cysteine through the conserved F or W. The D gene is left open where the match is weak. Where a row states a size, it is once, few, many or the class of an expanded clone; other rows omit it.

clone size,J gene,D gene,V gene,CDR3 DNA,CDR3 protein
.,TRBJ2-2,.,TRBV4-3,TGCGCCAGCAGCCGGAACCCGGGAGCGGCTAACACCGGGGAGCTGTTTTTT,CASSRNPGAANTGELFF
once,TRBJ2-7,.,TRBV28,TGTGCCAGCAGGAAACCGACAGCGCCCTACGAGCAGTACTTC,CASRKPTAPYEQYF
.,TRBJ1-1,TRBD1,TRBV30,TGTGCCTGGAGTAGGGACAGGGGGTTCAGGAACACTGAAGCTTTCTTT,CAWSRDRGFRNTEAFF
once,TRBJ2-3,TRBD2,TRBV4-1,TGCGCCAGCAGCCAAGGGCCTAGCGGGGGCACAGATACGCAGTATTTT,CASSQGPSGGTDTQYF
.,TRBJ2-1,.,TRBV6-4,TGTGCCAGCAGATCTGGGTTCCAGGATAGCTCCTACAATGAGCAGTTCTTC,CASRSGFQDSSYNEQFF
.,TRBJ2-1,TRBD2,TRBV11-2,TGTGCCAGCAGAACGTTAGCGGGACCCTACAATGAGCAGTTCTTC,CASRTLAGPYNEQFF
.,TRBJ1-3,.,TRBV10-3,TGTGCCATCGCGGCGGGAAGCTCTGGAAACACCATATATTTT,CAIAAGSSGNTIYF
.,TRBJ2-7,TRBD1,TRBV2,TGTGCCAGCAGCAGGGACAGGGTTACGAACGAGCAGTACTTC,CASSRDRVTNEQYF
.,TRBJ2-7,TRBD1,TRBV18,TGTGCCAGCTCACCCGGGACAGGGGTGTACGAGCAGTACTTC,CASSPGTGVYEQYF
.,TRBJ1-6,.,TRBV4-1,TGCGCCAGCAGCCAAGCCAGCTCCTATAATTCACCCCTCCACTTT,CASSQASSYNSPLHF
.,TRBJ1-1,TRBD1,TRBV11-2,TGTGCCAGCAGCTGGTCACAGGGGGTGAAACCCATGAACACTGAAGCTTTCTTT,CASSWSQGVKPMNTEAFF
.,TRBJ2-3,.,TRBV9,TGTGCCAGCAGCCCAGACCAGGGAAGGGATACGCAGTATTTT,CASSPDQGRDTQYF
once,TRBJ1-6,.,TRBV10-3,TGTGCCATCAGTGATGGAACCAATTCACCCCTCCACTTT,CAISDGTNSPLHF
.,TRBJ1-4,.,TRBV5-4,TGTGCCAGCAGCTTGGGCAGGGCCACTAATGAAAAACTGTTTTTT,CASSLGRATNEKLFF
.,TRBJ2-3,TRBD1,TRBV6-1,TGTGCCAGCAGTGCCTTGGGGACAGGGGGCCGAACAGATACGCAGTATTTT,CASSALGTGGRTDTQYF